This T cell receptor (beta chain) appears in the sequencing data of a study of regulatory T cells in long-lasting Graves disease. Findings of the study overall: TRBV28, TRBJ1-2 and TRBJ2-5 were segments that persistent disease favored. Accuracy was possibly reduced by small sample size.

Construction of TCR beta libraries relied on iRepertoire HTBI primers and on Arm-PCR targeting CDR3 regions. TCRdb re-called the multiplex PCR reads through MiXCR, storing one row per CDR3 protein. This table holds about 620,000 distinct CDR3 sequences, roughly 15% found once. As for time point: newly diagnosed GD, antithyroid drugs for less than 3 months. From PBMCs, RNA was extracted and then used to make the TCR library. Graves' disease diagnosis used American Thyroid Association guidelines. This CDR3 is 15 amino acids long. Trimming took 6 bases from V and 2 from J; bases not matched to a gene: 6. Germline V lookup: CDR1 MNHNS, CDR2 SASEGT. This clonotype was picked up many times. Its antigen is not identified. The same sample was also used in a study of T cells in Graves' hyperthyroidism and ophthalmopathy. This second study says: TCR CDR3 underwent first-round RT-PCR with the HTBI primer set.

This material consisted of peripheral blood mononuclear cells (PBMCs), taken at new diagnosis, from a patient treated with antithyroid drugs. The TCR was taken from a woman in her 30s with Graves disease. V usage is TRBV6-1 and J usage is TRBJ2-1, with 8 bases that match TRBD1. CDR3 nucleotides: TGTGCCAGCAGGGCAGGGGGCGGCACCTACAATGAGCAGTTCTTC. It is translated as CASRAGGGTYNEQFF.